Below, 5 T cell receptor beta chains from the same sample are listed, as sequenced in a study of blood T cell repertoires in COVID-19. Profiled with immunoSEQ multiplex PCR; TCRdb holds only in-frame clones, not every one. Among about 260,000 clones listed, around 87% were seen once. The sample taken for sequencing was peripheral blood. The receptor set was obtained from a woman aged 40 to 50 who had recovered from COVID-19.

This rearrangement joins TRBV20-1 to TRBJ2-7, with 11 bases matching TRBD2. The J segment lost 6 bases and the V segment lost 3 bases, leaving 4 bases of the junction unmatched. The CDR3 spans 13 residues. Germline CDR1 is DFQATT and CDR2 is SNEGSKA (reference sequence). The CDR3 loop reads CSASSGLAGEQYF. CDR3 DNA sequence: TGCAGTGCTAGTAGTGGACTAGCGGGCGAGCAGTACTTC.

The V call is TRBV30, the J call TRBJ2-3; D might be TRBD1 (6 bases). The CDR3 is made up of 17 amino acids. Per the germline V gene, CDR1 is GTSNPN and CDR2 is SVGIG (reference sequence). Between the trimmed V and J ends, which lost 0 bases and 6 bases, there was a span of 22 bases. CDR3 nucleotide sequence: TGTGCCTGGAGTGTAAAAAGAACAGGGTTAGGAATGGATACGCAGTATTTT. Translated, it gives CAWSVKRTGLGMDTQYF.

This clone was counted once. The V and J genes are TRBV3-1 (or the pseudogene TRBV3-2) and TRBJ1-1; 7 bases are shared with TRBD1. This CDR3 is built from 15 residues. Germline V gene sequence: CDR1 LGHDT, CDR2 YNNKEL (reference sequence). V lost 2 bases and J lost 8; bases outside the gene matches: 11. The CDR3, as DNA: TGTGCCAGCAGCCAACCACAGGGGCCCGGCTTCGAAGCTTTCTTT. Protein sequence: CASSQPQGPGFEAFF.

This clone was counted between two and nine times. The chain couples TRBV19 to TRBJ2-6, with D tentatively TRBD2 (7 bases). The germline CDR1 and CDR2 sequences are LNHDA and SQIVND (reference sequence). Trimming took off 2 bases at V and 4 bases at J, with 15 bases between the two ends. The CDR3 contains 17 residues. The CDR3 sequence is CASSIPQGGVGANVLTF. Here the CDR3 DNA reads TGTGCCAGTAGTATACCACAGGGAGGGGTGGGGGCCAACGTCCTGACTTTC.

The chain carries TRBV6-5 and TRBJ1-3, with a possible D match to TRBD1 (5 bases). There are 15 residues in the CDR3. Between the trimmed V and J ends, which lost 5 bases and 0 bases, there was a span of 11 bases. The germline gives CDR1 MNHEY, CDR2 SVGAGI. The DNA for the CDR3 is TGTGCCAGCAGTAGACAGCCATACTCTGGAAACACCATATATTTT. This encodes CASSRQPYSGNTIYF.